This is a list of T cell receptor beta chains from one sample in a study of blood T cell repertoires in COVID-19. Clones were sequenced by immunoSEQ multiplex PCR, and TCRdb holds only the in-frame ones, with some missing. Seen here are some 75,000 clones, roughly 91% observed once, and the top ten hold just under 0.6%. Sequencing input: peripheral blood. These receptors all come from a man aged 55 to 70 with acute or convalescent COVID-19. Each CDR3 is given with its conserved first and last residue. Each record gives: D gene, clone size, J gene, V gene, CDR3 protein, CDR3 DNA. The D gene is left open where the match is weak. Rows may omit the clone size; those that give it use once, few, many or a size class.

D: .; size: .; J: TRBJ1-1; V: TRBV19; CDR3: CASSNGGARGTEAFF; DNA: TGTGCCAGTAGTAACGGGGGGGCAAGGGGCACTGAAGCTTTCTTT
D: TRBD1; size: once; J: TRBJ1-5; V: TRBV6-6; CDR3: CASSPRTGAPQPQHF; DNA: TGTGCCAGCAGCCCGAGGACAGGGGCGCCTCAGCCCCAGCATTTT
D: .; size: once; J: TRBJ1-3; V: TRBV7-6; CDR3: CASSLVGQISGNTIYF; DNA: TGTGCCAGCAGCTTAGTGGGCCAAATCTCTGGAAACACCATATATTTT
D: .; size: .; J: TRBJ2-5; V: TRBV5-1; CDR3: CASSLEIGGRETQYF; DNA: TGCGCCAGCAGCTTGGAAATCGGGGGGCGAGAGACCCAGTACTTC
D: .; size: .; J: TRBJ1-2; V: TRBV23-1; CDR3: CATEDTYGYTF; DNA: TGCGCCACCGAGGACACTTATGGCTACACCTTC
D: .; size: once; J: TRBJ2-7; V: TRBV5-1; CDR3: CASSREGRSSYEQYF; DNA: TGCGCCAGCAGTCGTGAGGGTAGGAGCTCCTACGAGCAGTACTTC
D: TRBD1; size: medium-sized; J: TRBJ1-3; V: TRBV18; CDR3: CASSQPGQGSGNTIYF; DNA: TGTGCCAGCTCACAACCGGGACAGGGTTCTGGAAACACCATATATTTT
D: .; size: .; J: TRBJ2-1; V: TRBV10-3; CDR3: CAISESSGRGVGEQFF; DNA: TGTGCCATCAGTGAGTCGAGCGGGCGTGGCGTCGGTGAGCAGTTCTTC
D: TRBD2; size: .; J: TRBJ2-5; V: TRBV14; CDR3: CASSPLATRYGETQYF; DNA: TGTGCCAGCAGCCCACTAGCGACCCGGTACGGAGAGACCCAGTACTTC
D: .; size: .; J: TRBJ1-1; V: TRBV12-3/TRBV12-4; CDR3: CASNRQVNTEAFF; DNA: TGTGCCAGCAATCGACAGGTGAACACTGAAGCTTTCTTT
D: .; size: .; J: TRBJ1-2; V: TRBV18; CDR3: CASSAGVYGYTF; DNA: TGTGCCAGCTCAGCAGGGGTCTATGGCTACACCTTC
D: .; size: .; J: TRBJ1-2; V: TRBV5-1; CDR3: CASSLDLTKAGVAF; DNA: TGCGCCAGCAGCTTGGATCTGACGAAGGCAGGGGTCGCCTTC
D: TRBD2; size: .; J: TRBJ2-5; V: TRBV9; CDR3: CASSVGGSGRAQETQYF; DNA: TGTGCCAGCAGCGTAGGTGGTAGCGGGAGGGCCCAGGAGACCCAGTACTTC
D: TRBD1; size: .; J: TRBJ2-7; V: TRBV29-1; CDR3: CSVGNRGLSEQYF; DNA: TGCAGCGTTGGAAACAGGGGGCTCTCCGAGCAGTACTTC
D: .; size: .; J: TRBJ1-3; V: TRBV13; CDR3: CASSASGVSGNTIYF; DNA: TGTGCCAGCAGCGCTTCAGGGGTTTCTGGAAACACCATATATTTT
D: .; size: .; J: TRBJ2-5; V: TRBV7-7; CDR3: CASSLDSQETQYF; DNA: TGTGCCAGCAGCTTAGACAGCCAAGAGACCCAGTACTTC
D: .; size: .; J: TRBJ1-1; V: TRBV5-1; CDR3: CASSFDREAFF; DNA: TGCGCCAGCAGCTTTGACAGGGAAGCTTTCTTT
D: .; size: .; J: TRBJ2-1; V: TRBV30; CDR3: CAWKEGSSYNEQFF; DNA: TGTGCCTGGAAGGAGGGGAGCTCCTACAATGAGCAGTTCTTC
D: .; size: few; J: TRBJ1-2; V: TRBV27; CDR3: CASSLSYGDRYTF; DNA: TGTGCCAGCAGTTTATCTTATGGAGATCGCTACACCTTC
D: .; size: .; J: TRBJ2-5; V: TRBV9; CDR3: CASSATGSETQYF; DNA: TGTGCCAGCAGCGCTACAGGGAGCGAGACCCAGTACTTC
D: .; size: .; J: TRBJ2-1; V: TRBV21-1; CDR3: CASSKVPSGSHTYNEQFF; DNA: TGTGCCAGCAGCAAAGTCCCTAGCGGGAGTCATACCTACAATGAGCAGTTCTTC
D: .; size: .; J: TRBJ2-7; V: TRBV10-1; CDR3: CASSEYPGQEQYF; DNA: TGCGCCAGCAGTGAGTATCCGGGACAAGAGCAGTACTTC
D: .; size: .; J: TRBJ2-2; V: TRBV5-1; CDR3: CASSLMAATGELFF; DNA: TGCGCCAGCAGCTTGATGGCGGCAACCGGGGAGCTGTTTTTT
D: TRBD1; size: .; J: TRBJ1-5; V: TRBV10-3; CDR3: CAISEFGTGAGTPGPQHF; DNA: TGTGCCATCAGTGAGTTCGGGACAGGGGCGGGTACCCCAGGGCCCCAGCATTTT
D: TRBD2; size: .; J: TRBJ2-5; V: TRBV3-1/TRBV3-2; CDR3: CASSLGLAGEETQYF; DNA: TGTGCCAGCAGCCTGGGACTAGCGGGGGAAGAGACCCAGTACTTC
D: TRBD2; size: .; J: TRBJ2-5; V: TRBV5-1; CDR3: CASSLAPSGGVQETQYF; DNA: TGCGCCAGCAGCTTGGCCCCCAGCGGGGGGGTCCAAGAGACCCAGTACTTC
D: .; size: .; J: TRBJ1-1; V: TRBV5-1; CDR3: CASRRSQGSATNTEAFF; DNA: TGCGCCAGCAGGAGGTCGCAGGGATCGGCGACGAACACTGAAGCTTTCTTT
D: .; size: few; J: TRBJ2-7; V: TRBV30; CDR3: CAWSNRAVHEQYF; DNA: TGTGCCTGGAGTAACAGGGCAGTTCACGAGCAGTACTTC
D: TRBD2; size: .; J: TRBJ2-1; V: TRBV19; CDR3: CASSIIAGADQFF; DNA: TGTGCCAGTAGTATAATAGCGGGAGCGGACCAGTTCTTC
D: TRBD1; size: .; J: TRBJ2-6; V: TRBV3-1/TRBV3-2; CDR3: CASSLVQGAGANVLTF; DNA: TGTGCCAGCAGCCTAGTACAGGGGGCTGGGGCCAACGTCCTGACTTTC
D: TRBD1; size: once; J: TRBJ2-5; V: TRBV5-1; CDR3: CASSSGQDQETQYF; DNA: TGCGCCAGCAGCTCCGGACAGGACCAAGAGACCCAGTACTTC
D: .; size: .; J: TRBJ1-1; V: TRBV7-9; CDR3: CASSLAGQLNTEAFF; DNA: TGTGCCAGCAGCTTAGCAGGACAGTTGAACACTGAAGCTTTCTTT
D: TRBD1; size: .; J: TRBJ2-3; V: TRBV24-1; CDR3: CATSDREDRFFTDTQYF; DNA: TGTGCCACCAGTGACAGAGAGGACAGGTTTTTCACAGATACGCAGTATTTT
D: TRBD2; size: few; J: TRBJ2-1; V: TRBV7-6; CDR3: CASSERLAERTYNEQFF; DNA: TGTGCCAGCAGCGAGCGACTAGCGGAGAGGACCTACAATGAGCAGTTCTTC
D: .; size: .; J: TRBJ1-1; V: TRBV7-9; CDR3: CASSLVVYTEAFF; DNA: TGTGCCAGCAGCTTAGTAGTGTACACTGAAGCTTTCTTT
D: .; size: .; J: TRBJ2-2; V: TRBV20-1; CDR3: CSASLARNTGELFF; DNA: TGCAGTGCTAGTTTAGCGAGGAACACCGGGGAGCTGTTTTTT
D: .; size: once; J: TRBJ2-7; V: TRBV27; CDR3: CASSWRQYYEQYF; DNA: TGTGCCAGCAGTTGGCGACAGTACTACGAGCAGTACTTC
D: .; size: .; J: TRBJ1-1; V: TRBV5-6; CDR3: CASSQKGVRTEAFF; DNA: TGTGCCAGCAGCCAAAAAGGGGTAAGGACGGAAGCTTTCTTT
D: .; size: .; J: TRBJ1-1; V: TRBV11-3; CDR3: CASSTGQNTEAFF; DNA: TGTGCCAGCAGCACGGGACAAAACACTGAAGCTTTCTTT
D: .; size: .; J: TRBJ2-2; V: TRBV29-1; CDR3: CSVRLTNTGELFF; DNA: TGCAGCGTTCGACTAACGAACACCGGGGAGCTGTTTTTT
D: TRBD1; size: medium-sized; J: TRBJ2-7; V: TRBV5-4; CDR3: CASSDRGRSSYEQYF; DNA: TGTGCCAGCAGCGACAGGGGGCGGTCGTCCTACGAGCAGTACTTC
D: .; size: .; J: TRBJ1-1; V: TRBV30; CDR3: CAGGRNTEAFF; DNA: TGTGCCGGGGGGAGGAACACTGAAGCTTTCTTT
D: TRBD2; size: .; J: TRBJ2-3; V: TRBV18; CDR3: CASSPRIAGKGTDTQYF; DNA: TGTGCCAGCTCACCACGTATAGCGGGAAAGGGGACAGATACGCAGTATTTT
D: TRBD2; size: .; J: TRBJ2-1; V: TRBV18; CDR3: CASSSLAASYNEQFF; DNA: TGTGCCAGCTCATCACTAGCGGCATCCTACAATGAGCAGTTCTTC
D: TRBD1; size: .; J: TRBJ2-1; V: TRBV6-5; CDR3: CASTPDRSSYNEQFF; DNA: TGTGCCAGCACCCCGGACAGGAGCTCCTACAATGAGCAGTTCTTC
D: .; size: .; J: TRBJ1-3; V: TRBV29-1; CDR3: CSVERGNTIYF; DNA: TGCAGCGTTGAGAGGGGAAACACCATATATTTT
D: .; size: .; J: TRBJ1-2; V: TRBV7-9; CDR3: CASSLVESHYGYTF; DNA: TGTGCCAGCAGCTTAGTGGAGTCCCACTATGGCTACACCTTC
D: TRBD2; size: .; J: TRBJ2-3; V: TRBV6-4; CDR3: CASERECTDTQYF; DNA: TGTGCCAGCGAGCGGGAGTGCACAGATACGCAGTATTTT